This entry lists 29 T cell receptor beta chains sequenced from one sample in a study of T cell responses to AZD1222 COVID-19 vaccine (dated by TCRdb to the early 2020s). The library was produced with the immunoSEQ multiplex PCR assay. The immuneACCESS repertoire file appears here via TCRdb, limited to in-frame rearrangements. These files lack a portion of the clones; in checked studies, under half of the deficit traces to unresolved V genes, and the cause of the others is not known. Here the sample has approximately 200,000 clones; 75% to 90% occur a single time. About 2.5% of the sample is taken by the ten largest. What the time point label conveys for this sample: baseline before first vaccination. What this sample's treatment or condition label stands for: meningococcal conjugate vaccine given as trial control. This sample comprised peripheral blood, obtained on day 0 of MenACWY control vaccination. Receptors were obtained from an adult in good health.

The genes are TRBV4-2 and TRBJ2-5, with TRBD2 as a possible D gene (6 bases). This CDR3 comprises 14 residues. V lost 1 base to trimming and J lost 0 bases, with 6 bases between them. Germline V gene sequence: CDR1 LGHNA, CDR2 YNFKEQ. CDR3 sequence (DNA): TGTGCCAGCAGCCAAGGGACTAACCAAGAGACCCAGTACTTC. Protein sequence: CASSQGTNQETQYF.

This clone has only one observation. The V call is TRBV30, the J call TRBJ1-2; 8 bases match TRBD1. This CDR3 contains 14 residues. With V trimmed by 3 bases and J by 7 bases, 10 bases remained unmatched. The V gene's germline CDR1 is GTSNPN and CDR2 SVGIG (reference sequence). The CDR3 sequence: CAWSQVGQGFGYTF. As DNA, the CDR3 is TGTGCCTGGAGCCAAGTAGGACAGGGCTTTGGCTACACCTTC.

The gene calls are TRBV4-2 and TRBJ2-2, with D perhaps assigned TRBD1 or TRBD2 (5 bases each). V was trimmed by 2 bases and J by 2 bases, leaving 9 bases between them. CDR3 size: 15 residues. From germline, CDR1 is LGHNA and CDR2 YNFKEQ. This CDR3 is CASSQRDHNTGELFF. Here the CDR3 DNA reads TGTGCCAGCAGCCAAAGGGACCACAACACCGGGGAGCTGTTTTTT.

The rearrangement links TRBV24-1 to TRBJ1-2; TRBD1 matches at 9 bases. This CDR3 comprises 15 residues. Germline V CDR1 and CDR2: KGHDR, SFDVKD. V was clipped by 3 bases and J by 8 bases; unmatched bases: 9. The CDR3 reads CATSDKPGQGGGYTF. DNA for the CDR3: TGTGCCACCAGTGATAAACCGGGACAGGGTGGCGGCTACACCTTC.

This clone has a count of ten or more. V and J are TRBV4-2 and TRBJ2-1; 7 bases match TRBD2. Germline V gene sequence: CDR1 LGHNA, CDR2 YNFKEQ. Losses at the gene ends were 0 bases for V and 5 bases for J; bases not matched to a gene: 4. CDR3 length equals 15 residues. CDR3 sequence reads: CASSQDGLADNEQFF. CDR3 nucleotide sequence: TGTGCCAGCAGCCAAGACGGGCTAGCGGACAATGAGCAGTTCTTC.

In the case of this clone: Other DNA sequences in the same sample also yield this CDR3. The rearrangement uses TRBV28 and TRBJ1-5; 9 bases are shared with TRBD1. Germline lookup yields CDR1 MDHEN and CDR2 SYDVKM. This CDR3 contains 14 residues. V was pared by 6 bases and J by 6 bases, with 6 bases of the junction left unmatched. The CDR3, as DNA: TGTGCCAGCAGCCAGACAGGGGGAGGTCAGCCCCAGCATTTT. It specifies CASSQTGGGQPQHF.

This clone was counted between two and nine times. This CDR3 reads CASSQAGGYTEAFF. The CDR3 coding sequence is TGCGCCAGCAGCCAGGCCGGGGGATACACTGAAGCTTTCTTT. The V call is TRBV4-3, the J call TRBJ1-1; perhaps TRBD1 as D (5 bases). V was cut by 3 bases and J by 3 bases, with 11 bases left in between. CDR3 size: 14 residues. Per the germline V gene, CDR1 is LGHNA and CDR2 is YSLEER.

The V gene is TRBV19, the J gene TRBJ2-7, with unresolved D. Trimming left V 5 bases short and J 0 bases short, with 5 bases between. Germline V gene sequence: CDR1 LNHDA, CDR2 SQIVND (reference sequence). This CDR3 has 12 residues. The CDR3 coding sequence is TGTGCCAGTAGTTCCGGCTCCTACGAGCAGTACTTC. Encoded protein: CASSSGSYEQYF.

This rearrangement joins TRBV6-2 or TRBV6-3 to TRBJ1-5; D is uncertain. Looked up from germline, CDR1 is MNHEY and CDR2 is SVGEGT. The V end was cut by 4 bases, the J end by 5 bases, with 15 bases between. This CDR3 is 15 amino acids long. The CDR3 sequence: CASSSYPRLHQPQHF. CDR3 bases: TGTGCCAGCAGTTCTTACCCCAGGTTGCATCAGCCCCAGCATTTT.

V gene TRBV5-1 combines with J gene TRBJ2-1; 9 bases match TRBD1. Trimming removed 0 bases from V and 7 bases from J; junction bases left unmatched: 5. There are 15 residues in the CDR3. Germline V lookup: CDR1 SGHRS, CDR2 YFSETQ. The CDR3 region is CASSLAGTGRNEQFF. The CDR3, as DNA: TGCGCCAGCAGCTTGGCCGGGACAGGGCGGAATGAGCAGTTCTTC.

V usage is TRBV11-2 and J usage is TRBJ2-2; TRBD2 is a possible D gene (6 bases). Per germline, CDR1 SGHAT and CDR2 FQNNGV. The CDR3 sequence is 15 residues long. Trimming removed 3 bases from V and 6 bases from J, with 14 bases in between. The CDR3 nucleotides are TGTGCCAGCAGCTTTGGGGGGTCCAGTCCCGGGGAGCTGTTTTTT. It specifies CASSFGGSSPGELFF. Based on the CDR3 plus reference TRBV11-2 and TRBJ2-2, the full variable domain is EAGVAQSPRYKIIEKRQSVAFWCNPISGHATLYWYQQILGQGPKLLIQFQNNGVVDDSQLPKDRFSAERLKGVDSTLKIQPAKLEDSAVYLCASSFGGSSPGELFFGEGSRLTVL.

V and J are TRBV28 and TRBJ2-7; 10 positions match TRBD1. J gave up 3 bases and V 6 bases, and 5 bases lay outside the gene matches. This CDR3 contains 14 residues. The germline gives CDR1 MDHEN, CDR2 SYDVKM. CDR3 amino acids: CASSSGTGVYEQYF. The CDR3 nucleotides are TGTGCCAGCAGCTCCGGGACAGGGGTCTACGAGCAGTACTTC.

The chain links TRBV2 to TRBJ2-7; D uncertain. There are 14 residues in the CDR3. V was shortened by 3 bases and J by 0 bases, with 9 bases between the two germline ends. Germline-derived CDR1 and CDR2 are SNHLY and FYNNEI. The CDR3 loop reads CASSEDLSSYEQYF. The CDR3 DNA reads TGTGCCAGCAGTGAGGATTTAAGCTCCTACGAGCAGTACTTC.

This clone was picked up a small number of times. The CDR3 loop is CASIYQPGTGGNTGELFF. CDR3 DNA sequence: TGTGCCAGCATATACCAACCCGGGACAGGGGGAAACACCGGGGAGCTGTTTTTT. This chain connects TRBV2 to TRBJ2-2, with 11 bases that match TRBD1. Trimming removed 7 bases from V and 2 bases from J; junction bases left unmatched: 12. In germline, CDR1 is SNHLY, CDR2 FYNNEI. The CDR3 is 18 residues long.

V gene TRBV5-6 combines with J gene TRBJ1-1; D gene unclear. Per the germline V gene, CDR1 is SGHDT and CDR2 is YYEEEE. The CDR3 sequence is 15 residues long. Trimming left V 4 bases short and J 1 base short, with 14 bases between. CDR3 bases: TGTGCCAGCAGCGTACGACTGGGGTGGAACACTGAAGCTTTCTTT. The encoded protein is CASSVRLGWNTEAFF. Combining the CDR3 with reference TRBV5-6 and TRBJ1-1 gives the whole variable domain DAGVTQSPTHLIKTRGQQVTLRCSPKSGHDTVSWYQQALGQGPQFIFQYYEEEERQRGNFPDRFSGHQFPNYSSELNVNALLLGDSALYLCASSVRLGWNTEAFFGQGTRLTVV.

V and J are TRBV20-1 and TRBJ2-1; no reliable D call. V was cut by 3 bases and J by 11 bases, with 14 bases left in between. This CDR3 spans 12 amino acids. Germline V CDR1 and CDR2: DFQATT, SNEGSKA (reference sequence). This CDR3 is CSASFRPVQQFF. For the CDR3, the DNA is TGCAGTGCTAGTTTCCGTCCGGTTCAGCAGTTCTTC.

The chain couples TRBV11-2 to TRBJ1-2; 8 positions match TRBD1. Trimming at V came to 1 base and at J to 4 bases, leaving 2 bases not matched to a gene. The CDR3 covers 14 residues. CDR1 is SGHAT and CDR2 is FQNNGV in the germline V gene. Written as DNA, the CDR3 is TGTGCCAGCAGCTTAGGCGACAGGGGCTATGGCTACACCTTC. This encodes CASSLGDRGYGYTF.

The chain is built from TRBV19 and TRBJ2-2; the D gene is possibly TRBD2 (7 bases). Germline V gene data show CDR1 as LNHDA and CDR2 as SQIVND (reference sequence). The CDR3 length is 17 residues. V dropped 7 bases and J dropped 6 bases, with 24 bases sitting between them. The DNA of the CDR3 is TGTGCCAGTAAGCCGCGGGAGACAGGCCTATCCCCCGGGGAGCTGTTTTTT. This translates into CASKPRETGLSPGELFF.

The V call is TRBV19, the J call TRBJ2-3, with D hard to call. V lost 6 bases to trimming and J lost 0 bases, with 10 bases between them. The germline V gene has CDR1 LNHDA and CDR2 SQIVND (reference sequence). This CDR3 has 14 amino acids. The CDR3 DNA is TGTGCCAGTAGCGGACGGATTAGCACAGATACGCAGTATTTT. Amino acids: CASSGRISTDTQYF.

The CDR3 DNA follows: TGTGCCAGCAGCCCGGGACAGGCCCTGGGCACTGAAGCTTTCTTT. Translation gives CASSPGQALGTEAFF. The genes are TRBV3-1 (or the pseudogene TRBV3-2) and TRBJ1-1, with 8 bases lining up with TRBD1. This CDR3 has 15 amino acids. Germline CDR1 reads LGHDT; CDR2 reads YNNKEL (reference sequence). Unmatched junction bases numbered 8, after V lost 4 bases and J lost 4 bases.

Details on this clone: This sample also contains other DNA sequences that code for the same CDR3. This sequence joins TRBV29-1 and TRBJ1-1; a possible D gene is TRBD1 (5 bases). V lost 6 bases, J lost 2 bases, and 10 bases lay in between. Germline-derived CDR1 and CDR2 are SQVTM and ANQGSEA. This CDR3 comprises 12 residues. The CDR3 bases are TGCAGCGTCGATGGGGGTAACACTGAAGCTTTCTTT. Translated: CSVDGGNTEAFF.

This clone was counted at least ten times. CDR3 amino acids: CASSQAGEATDTQYF. The CDR3 nucleotides read TGTGCCAGCAGCCAAGCGGGAGAAGCCACAGATACGCAGTATTTT. This chain uses TRBV4-2 with TRBJ2-3, with a tentative D call TRBD2 (6 bases). This CDR3 has 15 residues. Germline assignment: CDR1 LGHNA and CDR2 YNFKEQ. V was shortened by 1 base and J by 2 bases, with 10 bases between the two germline ends.

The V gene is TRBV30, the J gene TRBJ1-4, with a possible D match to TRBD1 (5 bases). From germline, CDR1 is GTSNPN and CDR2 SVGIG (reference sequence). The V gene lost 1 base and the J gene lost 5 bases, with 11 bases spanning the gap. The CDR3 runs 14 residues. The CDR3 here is CAWSEGTYNEKLFF. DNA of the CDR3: TGTGCCTGGAGTGAAGGGACTTACAATGAAAAACTGTTTTTT.

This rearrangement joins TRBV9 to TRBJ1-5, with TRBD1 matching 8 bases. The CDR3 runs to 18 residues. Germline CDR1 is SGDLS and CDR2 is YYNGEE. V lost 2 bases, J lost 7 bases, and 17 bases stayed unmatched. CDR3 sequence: CASSVELLDRGFGQPQHF. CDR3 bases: TGTGCCAGCAGCGTTGAGCTCCTCGACAGGGGATTTGGGCAGCCCCAGCATTTT.

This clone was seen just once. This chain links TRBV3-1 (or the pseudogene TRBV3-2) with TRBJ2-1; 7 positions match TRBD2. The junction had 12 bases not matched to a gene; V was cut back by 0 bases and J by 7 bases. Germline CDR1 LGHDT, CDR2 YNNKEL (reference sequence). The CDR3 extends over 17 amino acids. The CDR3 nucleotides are TGTGCCAGCAGCCAAGATGGGCGGGAGACTTCCCAGAATGAGCAGTTCTTC. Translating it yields CASSQDGRETSQNEQFF.

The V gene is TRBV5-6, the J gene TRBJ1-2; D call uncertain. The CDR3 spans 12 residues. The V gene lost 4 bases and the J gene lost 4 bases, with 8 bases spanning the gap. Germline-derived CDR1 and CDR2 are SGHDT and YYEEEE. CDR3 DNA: TGTGCCAGCAGCGGCGGTGGCTATGGCTACACCTTC. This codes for CASSGGGYGYTF.

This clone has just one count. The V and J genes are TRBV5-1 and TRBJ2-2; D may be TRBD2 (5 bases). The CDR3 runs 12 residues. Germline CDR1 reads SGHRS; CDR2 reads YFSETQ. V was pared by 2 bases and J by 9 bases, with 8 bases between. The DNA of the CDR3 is TGCGCCAGCAGCTTTGGAGGACGGGAGCTGTTTTTT. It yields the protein CASSFGGRELFF.

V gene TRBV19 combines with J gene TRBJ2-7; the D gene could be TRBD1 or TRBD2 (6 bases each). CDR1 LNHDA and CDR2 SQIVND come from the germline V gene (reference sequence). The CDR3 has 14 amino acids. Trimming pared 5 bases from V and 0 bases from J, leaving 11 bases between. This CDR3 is CASSPAGHSYEQYF. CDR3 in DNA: TGTGCCAGTAGTCCCGCGGGACACTCCTACGAGCAGTACTTC.

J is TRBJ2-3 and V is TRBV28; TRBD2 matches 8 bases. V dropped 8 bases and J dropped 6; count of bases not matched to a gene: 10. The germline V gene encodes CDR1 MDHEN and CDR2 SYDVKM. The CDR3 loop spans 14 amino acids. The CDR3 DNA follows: TGTGCCAGCTTCCTCAGCGGGGGCGCGGATACGCAGTATTTT. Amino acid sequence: CASFLSGGADTQYF.